Listed here are 23 T cell receptor beta chains from one sample, sequenced in a study of T-cell memory formation after mild COVID-19. TCRdb reprocessed the 5' RACE reads via MiXCR and lists one record per CDR3 protein. The table lists 350,000 to 500,000 distinct CDR3 sequences, 20% to 30% of them singletons. Sample: PBMCs or a T cell subset sorted from them (not recorded which). These receptors all come from an adult woman who had mild COVID-19 (a few samples of this study predate the infection). Cell type and time point are not known.

The V gene is TRBV5-1, the J gene TRBJ1-6; 8 positions match TRBD1. CDR1 is SGHRS, CDR2 YFSETQ, per germline. The CDR3 is 15 amino acids. The trim removed 2 bases at V and 8 bases at J, leaving 6 bases unmatched. This CDR3 reads CASSFLDRDDSPLHF. In DNA form, the CDR3 reads TGCGCCAGCAGCTTCCTGGACAGGGATGATTCACCCCTCCACTTT.

This clonotype has a handful of counts. The V call is TRBV10-3, the J call TRBJ1-6, with D uncertain. V was shortened by 10 bases and J by 6 bases, with 16 bases between the two germline ends. Germline V lookup: CDR1 ENHRY, CDR2 SYGVKD. CDR3 length equals 14 residues. In DNA form, the CDR3 reads TGTGCCACAAGTGAGGAGGGTGGTAATTCACCCCTCCACTTT. This translates into CATSEEGGNSPLHF.

The chain couples TRBV29-1 to TRBJ2-2, with D perhaps matching TRBD1 (6 bases). Germline CDR1 reads SQVTM; CDR2 reads ANQGSEA. Between the trimmed V and J ends, which lost 7 bases and 0 bases, there was a span of 12 bases. CDR3 length: 14 amino acids. The CDR3 DNA follows: TGCAGCGCCGGCGGACAGTCGAACACCGGGGAGCTGTTTTTT. It codes for CSAGGQSNTGELFF.

This clonotype was detected ten times or more. The rearrangement links TRBV5-1 to TRBJ1-1; D remains ambiguous. Germline CDR1 and CDR2: SGHRS and YFSETQ. V was clipped by 4 bases and J by 4 bases, with 14 bases between them. The CDR3 runs to 14 residues. Here the CDR3 reads CASSAEVLATEAFF. The CDR3 region has the DNA TGCGCCAGCAGCGCAGAAGTCCTTGCCACTGAAGCTTTCTTT.

This clonotype was detected many times. This sequence joins TRBV4-1 and TRBJ2-3; D unresolved. Trimming removed 1 base at V and 1 base at J, with 6 bases between. CDR3 length: 14 residues. Looked up from germline, CDR1 is MGHRA and CDR2 is YSYEKL. The CDR3 nucleotides are TGCGCCAGCAGCCAAGTGACTGGCACAGATACGCAGTATTTT. Amino acid sequence: CASSQVTGTDTQYF.

The chain's CDR3 is CASSVPRSGGRPGELFF. CDR3 bases: TGTGCCAGCAGCGTCCCACGCTCTGGGGGGCGTCCCGGGGAGCTGTTTTTT. The chain employs TRBV9 and TRBJ2-2; the D gene could be TRBD1 or TRBD2 (6 bases each). Germline CDR1 and CDR2: SGDLS and YYNGEE. This CDR3 is built from 17 residues. The ends were cut back, 2 bases at V and 6 bases at J, with 20 bases in the middle.

The gene calls are TRBV11-2 and TRBJ1-3; D not resolved. Trimming removed 5 bases from V and 0 bases from J, with 5 bases in between. The germline gives CDR1 SGHAT, CDR2 FQNNGV. The CDR3 is 13 amino acids. For the CDR3, the DNA is TGTGCCAGCAGCCCGCTCTCTGGAAACACCATATATTTT. Amino acids: CASSPLSGNTIYF. Drawing the rest from reference TRBV11-2 and TRBJ1-3, the complete variable domain is EAGVAQSPRYKIIEKRQSVAFWCNPISGHATLYWYQQILGQGPKLLIQFQNNGVVDDSQLPKDRFSAERLKGVDSTLKIQPAKLEDSAVYLCASSPLSGNTIYFGEGSWLTVV.

This clonotype was observed many times. The chain is built from TRBV5-1 and TRBJ2-7; the D gene could be TRBD1 or TRBD2 (5 bases each). Trimming shortened V by 0 bases and J by 4 bases, and 8 bases separated the two germline ends. The CDR3 consists of 13 residues. Germline CDR1 is SGHRS and CDR2 is YFSETQ. Written as DNA, the CDR3 is TGCGCCAGCAGCTTGGTGGGGGAGTACGAGCAGTACTTC. Protein: CASSLVGEYEQYF.

CDR3 DNA: TGCGCCAGCAGCCTGCCTGGGGGGGCCAAAGGGGAGACCCAGTACTTC. Amino acids: CASSLPGGAKGETQYF. The rearrangement uses TRBV4-1 and TRBJ2-5, with TRBD2 as a possible D gene (7 bases). The V and J ends lost 4 bases and 5 bases respectively, with 20 bases between them. The V gene's germline CDR1 is MGHRA and CDR2 YSYEKL. This CDR3 has 16 residues.

The chain recombines TRBV10-3 with TRBJ1-1; a possible D gene is TRBD1 (6 bases). Trimming left V 2 bases short and J 7 bases short, with 14 bases between. This CDR3 region has 14 residues. In germline, CDR1 is ENHRY, CDR2 SYGVKD. This CDR3 is CAISENGGHIEAFF. CDR3 DNA sequence: TGTGCCATCAGTGAGAATGGGGGCCACATTGAAGCTTTCTTT.

The genes are TRBV7-9 and TRBJ2-7; D is unclear. CDR3 length: 14 amino acids. V gave up 0 bases and J gave up 1 base, with 7 bases separating them. Germline lookup yields CDR1 SEHNR and CDR2 FQNEAQ (reference sequence). CDR3 loop: CASSLAPASYEQYF. The DNA of the CDR3 is TGTGCCAGCAGCTTAGCTCCAGCTTCCTACGAGCAGTACTTC.

The chain employs TRBV10-3 and TRBJ1-3; D call uncertain. Germline V gives CDR1 ENHRY, CDR2 SYGVKD. Trimming removed 6 bases at V and 0 bases at J, with 15 bases between. The CDR3 sequence is 16 residues long. The chain's CDR3 is CAISLPLLSSGNTIYF. As DNA, the CDR3 is TGTGCCATCAGCCTCCCCCTCCTGAGCTCTGGAAACACCATATATTTT.

This clonotype was detected only a few times. The chain uses TRBV7-9 and TRBJ2-2; D gene ambiguous. Germline values: CDR1 SEHNR, CDR2 FQNEAQ (reference sequence). Trimming took off 4 bases at V and 6 bases at J, with 6 bases between the two ends. This CDR3 has 12 residues. CDR3 sequence (DNA): TGTGCCAGCAGCTACCGGCCCGGGGAGCTGTTTTTT. Protein sequence: CASSYRPGELFF.

The chain employs TRBV12-3 or TRBV12-4 and TRBJ1-2, with a weak D call TRBD1 (5 bases). The CDR3 extends over 14 amino acids. V gave up 1 base and J gave up 4 bases, with 10 bases separating them. The CDR3: CASSLEVGTYGYTF. The CDR3, as DNA: TGTGCCAGCAGTTTAGAGGTGGGGACCTATGGCTACACCTTC.

This sequence joins TRBV9 and TRBJ2-5; D not resolved. This CDR3 is built from 15 residues. Looked up from germline, CDR1 is SGDLS and CDR2 is YYNGEE. V was shortened by 0 bases and J by 5 bases, with 14 bases between the two germline ends. As DNA, the CDR3 is TGTGCCAGCAGCGTAGGTGGGGATGCCCAGGAGACCCAGTACTTC. As protein: CASSVGGDAQETQYF.

This clonotype was seen only a few times. The CDR3 region has the DNA TGTGCCAGCAGTTACGTCAGGGGGGGCACTGAAGCTTTCTTT. Translation gives CASSYVRGGTEAFF. The V call is TRBV6-5, the J call TRBJ1-1, with TRBD1 matching 7 bases. The germline V gene has CDR1 MNHEY and CDR2 SVGAGI. This CDR3 region has 14 residues. V lost 2 bases and J lost 4; bases outside the gene matches: 4.

This clonotype was recorded a few times. This sequence joins TRBV4-1 and TRBJ2-3; TRBD1 matches 7 bases. The CDR3 loop spans 15 amino acids. Germline trimming cut 2 bases from V and 1 base from J; bases unmatched to any gene: 3. Germline V CDR1 and CDR2: MGHRA, YSYEKL. DNA of the CDR3: TGCGCCAGCAGCCAAACCGGACAGGGCACAGATACGCAGTATTTT. Amino acid sequence: CASSQTGQGTDTQYF.

In its sample, this clonotype was seen a few times. The chain has TRBV20-1 and TRBJ2-3; 8 bases match TRBD2. Per germline, CDR1 DFQATT and CDR2 SNEGSKA (reference sequence). V was pared by 6 bases and J by 5 bases, with 10 bases of the junction left unmatched. The CDR3 length is 14 residues. Here the CDR3 reads CSAPLAAGEDTQYF. The DNA of the CDR3 is TGCAGTGCCCCACTAGCGGCCGGGGAAGATACGCAGTATTTT.

The chain has TRBV7-6 and TRBJ2-1; D not certain. The CDR3 totals 14 residues. V gave up 5 bases and J gave up 7 bases, with 15 bases separating them. Germline CDR1 is SGHVS and CDR2 is FNYEAQ. Here the CDR3 reads CASSPTLVRNEQFF. DNA for the CDR3: TGTGCCAGCAGCCCTACTTTAGTGAGGAATGAGCAGTTCTTC.

This clonotype was detected only a few times. The J gene is TRBJ2-5, the V gene TRBV6-6; possible D gene TRBD1, 6 bases. Germline V gene lookup returns CDR1 MNHNY and CDR2 SVGAGI (reference sequence). The germline V and J ends were trimmed by 5 bases and 9 bases, with 10 bases remaining between them. The length of the CDR3 is 11 residues. The CDR3 sequence is CASSPQGPQYF. CDR3 DNA: TGTGCCAGCAGTCCGCAGGGGCCCCAGTACTTC.

The table lists this clonotype with many counts. The chain links TRBV4-1 to TRBJ2-7; the D gene is possibly TRBD2 (6 bases). V shed 5 bases and J shed 4 bases, with 27 bases lying between them. The CDR3 sequence is 18 residues long. CDR1 and CDR2 from the germline V gene are MGHRA and YSYEKL. This chain's CDR3 is CASSYLVSSRSGRYEQYF. CDR3 nucleotides: TGCGCCAGCAGCTACCTAGTCTCCTCCAGAAGCGGGCGGTACGAGCAGTACTTC.

The CDR3 DNA reads TGTGCCAGCATCCGGTTAAGTACTAGCGGGAACCCTCTTGAATTCTACGAGCAGTACTTC. It translates to CASIRLSTSGNPLEFYEQYF. This chain connects TRBV21-1 to TRBJ2-7; TRBD2 is the table's D call, not checked against the DNA. TRBV21-1 is flagged as a pseudogene. CDR3 length equals 20 residues.

This clonotype was observed a few times. This chain joins TRBV4-2 and TRBJ2-7; TRBD2 matches at 7 bases. CDR1 is LGHNA, CDR2 YNFKEQ, per germline. This CDR3 comprises 13 residues. Unmatched junction bases numbered 4, after V lost 1 base and J lost 7 bases. CDR3 coding DNA: TGTGCCAGCAGCCAAGTTGGAGCGGGAGAGCAGTACTTC. Its translation: CASSQVGAGEQYF.